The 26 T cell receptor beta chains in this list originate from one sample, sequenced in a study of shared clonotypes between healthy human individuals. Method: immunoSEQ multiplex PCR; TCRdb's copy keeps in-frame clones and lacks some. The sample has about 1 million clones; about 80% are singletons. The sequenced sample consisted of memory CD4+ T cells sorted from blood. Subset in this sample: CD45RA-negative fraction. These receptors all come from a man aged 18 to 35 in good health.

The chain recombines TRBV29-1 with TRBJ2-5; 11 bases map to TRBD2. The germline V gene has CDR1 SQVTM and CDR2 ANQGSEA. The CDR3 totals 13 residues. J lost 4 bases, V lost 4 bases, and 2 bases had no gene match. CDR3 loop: CSVGLAGGETQYF. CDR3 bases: TGCAGCGTTGGGCTAGCGGGAGGAGAGACCCAGTACTTC.

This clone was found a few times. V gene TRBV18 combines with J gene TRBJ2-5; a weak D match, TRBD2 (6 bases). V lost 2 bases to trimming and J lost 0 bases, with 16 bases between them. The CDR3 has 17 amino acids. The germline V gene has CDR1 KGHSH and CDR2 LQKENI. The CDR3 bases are TGTGCCAGCTCACCAGGGAGGTCGTCCCCTTACCAAGAGACCCAGTACTTC. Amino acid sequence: CASSPGRSSPYQETQYF.

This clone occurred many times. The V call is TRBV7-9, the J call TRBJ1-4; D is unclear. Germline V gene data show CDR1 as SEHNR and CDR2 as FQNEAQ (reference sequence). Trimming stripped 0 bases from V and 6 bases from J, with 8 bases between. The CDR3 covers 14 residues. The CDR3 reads CASSLAGSYEKLFF. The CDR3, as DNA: TGTGCCAGCAGCTTAGCTGGGAGCTATGAAAAACTGTTTTTT.

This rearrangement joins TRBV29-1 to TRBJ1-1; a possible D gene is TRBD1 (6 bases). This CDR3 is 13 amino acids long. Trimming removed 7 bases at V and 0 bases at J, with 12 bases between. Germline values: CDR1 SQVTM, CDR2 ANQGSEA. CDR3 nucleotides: TGCAGCGGTCAACAGGGAATGAACACTGAAGCTTTCTTT. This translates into CSGQQGMNTEAFF. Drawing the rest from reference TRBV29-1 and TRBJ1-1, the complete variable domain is SAVISQKPSRDICQRGTSLTIQCQVDSQVTMMFWYRQQPGQSLTLIATANQGSEATYESGFVIDKFPISRPNLTFSTLTVSNMSPEDSSIYLCSGQQGMNTEAFFGQGTRLTVV.

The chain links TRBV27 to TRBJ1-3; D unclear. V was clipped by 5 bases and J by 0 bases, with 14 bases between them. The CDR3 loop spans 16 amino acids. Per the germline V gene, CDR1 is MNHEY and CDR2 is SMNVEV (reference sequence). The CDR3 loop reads CASSAHGSNSGNTIYF. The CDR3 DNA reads TGTGCCAGCAGTGCACACGGGTCAAACTCTGGAAACACCATATATTTT.

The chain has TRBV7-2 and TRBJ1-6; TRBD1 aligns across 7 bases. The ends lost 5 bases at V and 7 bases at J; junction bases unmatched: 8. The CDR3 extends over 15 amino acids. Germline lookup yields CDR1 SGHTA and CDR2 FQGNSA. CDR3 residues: CASSPSQGENSPLHF. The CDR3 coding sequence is TGTGCCAGCAGCCCGAGCCAGGGGGAGAATTCACCCCTCCACTTT.

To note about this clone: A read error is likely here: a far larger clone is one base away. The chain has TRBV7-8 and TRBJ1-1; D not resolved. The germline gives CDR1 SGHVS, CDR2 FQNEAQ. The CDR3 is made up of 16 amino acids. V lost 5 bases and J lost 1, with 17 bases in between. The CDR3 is CASSPYRFSSNTEAFF. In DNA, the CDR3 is TGTGCCAGCAGCCCCTACCGGTTCTCCTCGAACACTGAAGCTTTCTTT.

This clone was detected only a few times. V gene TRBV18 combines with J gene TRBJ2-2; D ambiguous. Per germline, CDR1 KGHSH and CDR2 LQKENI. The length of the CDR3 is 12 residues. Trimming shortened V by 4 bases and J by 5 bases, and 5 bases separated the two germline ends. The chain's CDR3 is CASSRSTGELFF. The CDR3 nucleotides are TGTGCCAGCTCACGCTCTACCGGGGAGCTGTTTTTT.

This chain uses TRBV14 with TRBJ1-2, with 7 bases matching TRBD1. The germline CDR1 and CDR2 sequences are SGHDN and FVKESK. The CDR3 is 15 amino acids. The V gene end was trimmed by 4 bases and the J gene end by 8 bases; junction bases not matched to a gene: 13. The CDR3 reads CASSLLRGQGEGYTF. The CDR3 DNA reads TGTGCCAGCAGCCTTTTAAGGGGGCAGGGAGAAGGCTACACCTTC.

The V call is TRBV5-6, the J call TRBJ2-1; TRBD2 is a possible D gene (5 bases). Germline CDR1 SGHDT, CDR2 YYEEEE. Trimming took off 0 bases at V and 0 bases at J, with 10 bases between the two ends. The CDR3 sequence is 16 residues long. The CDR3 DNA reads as TGTGCCAGCAGCTTGGGGACTTCTAGCTCCTACAATGAGCAGTTCTTC. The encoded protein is CASSLGTSSSYNEQFF.

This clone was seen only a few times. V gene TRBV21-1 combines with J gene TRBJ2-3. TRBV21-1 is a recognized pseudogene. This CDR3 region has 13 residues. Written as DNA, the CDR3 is TGTGCCAGCAGCGCCTCTAGCACAGATACGCAGTATTTT. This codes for CASSASSTDTQYF.

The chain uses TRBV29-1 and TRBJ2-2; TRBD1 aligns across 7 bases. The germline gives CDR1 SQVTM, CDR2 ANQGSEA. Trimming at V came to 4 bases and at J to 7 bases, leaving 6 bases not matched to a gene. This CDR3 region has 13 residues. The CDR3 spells CSVGKGGGGELFF. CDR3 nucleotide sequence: TGCAGCGTTGGTAAAGGGGGCGGCGGGGAGCTGTTTTTT.

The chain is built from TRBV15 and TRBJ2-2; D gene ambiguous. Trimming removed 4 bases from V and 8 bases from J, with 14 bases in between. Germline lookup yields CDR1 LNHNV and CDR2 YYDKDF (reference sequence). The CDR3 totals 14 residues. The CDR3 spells CATSKAGSIGELFF. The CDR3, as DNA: TGTGCCACCAGCAAAGCTGGCTCGATTGGGGAGCTGTTTTTT.

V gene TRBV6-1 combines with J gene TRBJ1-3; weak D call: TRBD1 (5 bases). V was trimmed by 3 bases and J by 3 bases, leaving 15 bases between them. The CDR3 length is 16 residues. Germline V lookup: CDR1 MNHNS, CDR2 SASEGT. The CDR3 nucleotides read TGTGCCAGCAGTGAGGAGAGGGGCGCGGGTGGAAACACCATATATTTT. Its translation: CASSEERGAGGNTIYF.

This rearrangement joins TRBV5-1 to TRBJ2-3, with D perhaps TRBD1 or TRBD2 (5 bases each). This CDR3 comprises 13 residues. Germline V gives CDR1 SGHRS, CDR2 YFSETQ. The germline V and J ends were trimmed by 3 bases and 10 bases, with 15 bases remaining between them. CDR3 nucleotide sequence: TGCGCCAGCAGCTCCCTTCGGGGCGAGCCGCAGTATTTT. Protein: CASSSLRGEPQYF. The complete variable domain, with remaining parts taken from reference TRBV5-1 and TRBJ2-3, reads KAGVTQTPRYLIKTRGQQVTLSCSPISGHRSVSWYQQTPGQGLQFLFEYFSETQRNKGNFPGRFSGRQFSNSRSEMNVSTLELGDSALYLCASSSLRGEPQYFGPGTRLTVL.

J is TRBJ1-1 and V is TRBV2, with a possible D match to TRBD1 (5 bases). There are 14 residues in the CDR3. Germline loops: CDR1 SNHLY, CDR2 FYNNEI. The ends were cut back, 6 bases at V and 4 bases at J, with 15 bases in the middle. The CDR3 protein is CASSPTAPATEAFF. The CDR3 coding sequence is TGTGCCAGCAGCCCGACAGCGCCCGCCACTGAAGCTTTCTTT.

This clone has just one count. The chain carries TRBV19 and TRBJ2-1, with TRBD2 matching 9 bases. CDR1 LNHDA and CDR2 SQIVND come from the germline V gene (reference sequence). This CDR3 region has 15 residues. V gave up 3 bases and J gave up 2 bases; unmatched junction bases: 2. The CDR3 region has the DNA TGTGCCAGTAGTATGGCGGGGGGGCCCTACAATGAGCAGTTCTTC. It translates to CASSMAGGPYNEQFF. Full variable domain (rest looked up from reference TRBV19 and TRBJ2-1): DGGITQSPKYLFRKEGQNVTLSCEQNLNHDAMYWYRQDPGQGLRLIYYSQIVNDFQKGDIAEGYSVSREKKESFPLTVTSAQKNPTAFYLCASSMAGGPYNEQFFGPGTRLTVL.

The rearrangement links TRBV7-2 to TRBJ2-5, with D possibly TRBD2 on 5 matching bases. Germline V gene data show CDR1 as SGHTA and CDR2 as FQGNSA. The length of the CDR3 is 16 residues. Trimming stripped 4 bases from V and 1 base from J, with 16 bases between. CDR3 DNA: TGTGCCAGCAGCTCCCCCCGGGGTTTGATCCAAGAGACCCAGTACTTC. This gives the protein CASSSPRGLIQETQYF. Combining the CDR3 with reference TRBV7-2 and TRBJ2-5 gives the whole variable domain GAGVSQSPSNKVTEKGKDVELRCDPISGHTALYWYRQSLGQGLEFLIYFQGNSAPDKSGLPSDRFSAERTGGSVSTLTIQRTQQEDSAVYLCASSSPRGLIQETQYFGPGTRLLVL.

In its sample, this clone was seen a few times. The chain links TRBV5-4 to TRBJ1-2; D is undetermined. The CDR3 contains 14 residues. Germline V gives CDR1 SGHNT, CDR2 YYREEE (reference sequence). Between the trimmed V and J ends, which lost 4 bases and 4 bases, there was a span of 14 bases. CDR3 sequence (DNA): TGTGCCAGCAGCGGGCGTGGATCTAGCTATGGCTACACCTTC. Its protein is CASSGRGSSYGYTF.

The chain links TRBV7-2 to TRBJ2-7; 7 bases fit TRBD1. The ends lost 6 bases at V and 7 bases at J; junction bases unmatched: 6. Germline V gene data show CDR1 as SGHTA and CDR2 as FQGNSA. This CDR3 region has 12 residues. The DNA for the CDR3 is TGTGCCAGCAGTCATCCCAGGGGGGAGCAGTACTTC. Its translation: CASSHPRGEQYF.

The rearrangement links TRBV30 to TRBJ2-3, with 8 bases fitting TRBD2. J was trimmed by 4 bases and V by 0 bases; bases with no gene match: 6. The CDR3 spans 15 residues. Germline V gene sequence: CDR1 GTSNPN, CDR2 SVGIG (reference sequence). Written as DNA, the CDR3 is TGTGCCTGGAGTGTTGTTTTGCGGGAGGCAGATACGCAGTATTTT. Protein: CAWSVVLREADTQYF.

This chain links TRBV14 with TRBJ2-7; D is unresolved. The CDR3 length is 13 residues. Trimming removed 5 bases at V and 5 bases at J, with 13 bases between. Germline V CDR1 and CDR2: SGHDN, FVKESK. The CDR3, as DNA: TGTGCCAGCAGCGCCCGGTCCTACAACGAGCAGTACTTC. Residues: CASSARSYNEQYF.

The CDR3 nucleotides read TGTGCCAGCAGCCCGGACGGGACAGCAAATGAAAAACTGTTTTTT. Protein product: CASSPDGTANEKLFF. The rearrangement uses TRBV5-4 and TRBJ1-4, with 7 nucleotides matching TRBD1. The CDR3 runs 15 residues. J was trimmed by 5 bases and V by 4 bases; bases with no gene match: 8. Per germline, CDR1 SGHNT and CDR2 YYREEE (reference sequence). The variable domain in full, with the rest retrieved from reference TRBV5-4 and TRBJ1-4, is ETGVTQSPTHLIKTRGQQVTLRCSSQSGHNTVSWYQQALGQGPQFIFQYYREEENGRGNFPPRFSGLQFPNYSSELNVNALELDDSALYLCASSPDGTANEKLFFGSGTQLSVL.

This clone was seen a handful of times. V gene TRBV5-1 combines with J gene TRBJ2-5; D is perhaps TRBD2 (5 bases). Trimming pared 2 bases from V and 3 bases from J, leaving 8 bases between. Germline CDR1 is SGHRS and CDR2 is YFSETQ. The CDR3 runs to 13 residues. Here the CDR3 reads CASSLHGEETQYF. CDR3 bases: TGCGCCAGCAGCTTACACGGGGAAGAGACCCAGTACTTC.

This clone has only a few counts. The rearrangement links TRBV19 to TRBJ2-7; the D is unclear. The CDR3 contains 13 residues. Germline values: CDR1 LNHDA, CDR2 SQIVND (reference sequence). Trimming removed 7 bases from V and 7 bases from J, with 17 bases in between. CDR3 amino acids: CASTPHPDGEQYF. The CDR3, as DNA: TGTGCCAGTACCCCACATCCCGATGGGGAGCAGTACTTC.

The CDR3 coding sequence is TGTGCCAGCAGCGTGGATCCAGGGGGCACCGGGGAGCTGTTTTTT. Protein sequence: CASSVDPGGTGELFF. The rearrangement joins TRBV9 to TRBJ2-2; 7 bases match TRBD1. Trimming cost V 2 bases and J 4 bases; bases outside gene matches: 5. The CDR3 consists of 15 residues. Germline V gene data show CDR1 as SGDLS and CDR2 as YYNGEE.